This TCR beta chain originates from a study of identical twins. Study conclusions and caveats: The study drew conclusions from cross-sectional statistical analysis, not from following the same donors.

Notes on this clonotype: The antigen is unknown.

The CDR3 covers 14 residues. Per germline, CDR1 DFQATT and CDR2 SNEGSKA (reference sequence). The ends lost 1 base at V and 4 bases at J; junction bases unmatched: 6. With template switching, a universal primer site was added, and the cDNA carried unique molecular identifiers. TCRdb independently ran MiXCR on the 5' RACE reads; one entry per CDR3 protein. Of approximately 890,000 distinct CDR3 sequences in the sample, roughly an eighth were seen once. These records were also assigned to another study, of yellow fever vaccine responses in identical twins.

The sequence was collected from a woman between 18 and 30 years old in good health. The sample was PBMCs. The chain joins TRBV20-1 to TRBJ2-7, with TRBD2 matching 8 bases. The CDR3 here is CSARASSGLYEQYF. In nucleotides, the CDR3 is TGCAGTGCTAGAGCATCTAGCGGGCTATACGAGCAGTACTTC.